Here is one T cell receptor beta chain with its context. The sample has other DNA sequences that encode this CDR3 too. The data were obtained in a study of blood T cell repertoires in COVID-19. Study-level information: The analysed material was cDNA or gDNA that came from T cells, B-cell-depleted T cells, or PBMCs.

As handled by the study authors: Nucleated cell counts were estimated from reference gene primer amplification. Assay used: immunoSEQ multiplex PCR; TCRdb lists only in-frame clones, some missing. For V, J and clone size, that table is used; D and trimming come from the DNA. The profile shows approximately 180,000 clones, 65% to 90% of them singletons. Per the germline V gene, CDR1 is LNHDA and CDR2 is SQIVND (reference sequence). V lost 6 bases and J lost 2; bases outside the gene matches: 5. The CDR3 length is 15 residues. Participants were aged about 18 to 100 years from about two dozen US areas. Each participant's cohort was designated according to participant-reported clinical history.

The chain uses TRBV19 and TRBJ1-5, with 9 bases aligning to TRBD1. This TCR came from a woman aged 55-69 years with acute COVID-19. Sequenced sample: PBMCs or T cells enriched from blood (not recorded which). The DNA for the CDR3 is TGTGCCAGTAGCCGGACAGGGGAGGGCAATCAGCCCCAGCATTTT. Its protein product is CASSRTGEGNQPQHF.